The subject of this entry is one TCR beta chain. CDR1 and CDR2 (germline): KGHSH, LQKENI. The CDR3 runs 13 residues. Trimming cost V 5 bases and J 0 bases, with 5 bases left between them. This entry belongs to a study of blood T cell repertoires in COVID-19. Original data processing: Scientists estimated how many nucleated cells there were by amplifying reference gene primers. The repertoire was sequenced with immunoSEQ multiplex PCR; TCRdb's copy has only in-frame clones and lacks some. The DNA gave D and trimming, while V, J and clone size come from that table. This sample has 150,000 or so clones; 60% to 80% occur once, and the top ten carry around 3.2%. Participants were aged about 18 to 90 years from approximately 25 US areas. Membership in each cohort depended on participant-reported clinical history. Recovery meant two consecutive negative NP/OP PCR tests, professional clearance, or resolved symptoms.

This chain uses TRBV18 with TRBJ1-5; D not certain. Source material: PBMCs or T cells enriched from blood (not recorded which). The receptor comes from a woman aged 45 to 65 who had recovered from COVID-19. CDR3 DNA sequence: TGTGCCAGCTCAGCGGGTAGCAATCAGCCCCAGCATTTT. Translated: CASSAGSNQPQHF.